These 23 T cell receptor beta chains share one sample of origin, sequenced in a study of regulatory T cells in long-lasting Graves disease. Time point in this sample: newly diagnosed GD, antithyroid drugs for less than 3 months. From RNA extracted from PBMCs, the TCR library was made. According to the study, TCR beta libraries were built with iRepertoire HTBI primers and CDR3-region Arm-PCR. TCRdb analysed the multiplex PCR reads with MiXCR anew, one entry per CDR3 protein. Of 350,000 to 500,000 distinct CDR3 sequences in the sample, about 16% were seen once. This sample also belongs to another study, concerning T cells in Graves' hyperthyroidism and ophthalmopathy.

This specimen consisted of peripheral blood mononuclear cells (PBMCs), obtained at new diagnosis, from a patient treated with antithyroid drugs. Receptor source: a woman in her thirties with Graves disease.

Only a few counts were recorded for this clonotype. The gene calls are TRBV6-4 and TRBJ2-1; 10 nucleotides line up with TRBD1. The germline gives CDR1 MRHNA, CDR2 SNTAGT. V was clipped by 5 bases and J by 4 bases; unmatched bases: 5. The CDR3 spans 15 residues. For the CDR3, the DNA is TGTGCCAGCAGTACAGGGACAGGGGTTTACAATGAGCAGTTCTTC. Translating gives CASSTGTGVYNEQFF.

This clonotype was found many times. This chain joins TRBV10-1 and TRBJ2-7; 10 bases fit TRBD1. Germline lookup yields CDR1 WNHNN and CDR2 SYGVQD (reference sequence). Trimming removed 4 bases from V and 3 bases from J; junction bases left unmatched: 9. CDR3 length equals 16 residues. The CDR3 coding sequence is TGCGCCAGCAGTGCCCACGGGGGGACAGGGGTCTACGAGCAGTACTTC. It codes for CASSAHGGTGVYEQYF.

The chain joins TRBV7-9 to TRBJ1-1, with D uncertain. CDR1 SEHNR and CDR2 FQNEAQ come from the germline V gene (reference sequence). Trimming removed 5 bases from V and 7 bases from J, with 11 bases in between. The CDR3 has 12 amino acids. Here the CDR3 reads CASSMGLGEAFF. CDR3 nucleotide sequence: TGTGCCAGCAGCATGGGTTTAGGTGAAGCTTTCTTT.

This clonotype has a count of ten or more. The chain is built from TRBV6-5 and TRBJ2-7; tentatively, D is TRBD2 (6 bases). CDR3 length equals 21 residues. V was cut by 0 bases and J by 1 base, with 28 bases left in between. The germline gives CDR1 MNHEY, CDR2 SVGAGI. The DNA for the CDR3 is TGTGCCAGCAGTTACTCGATGATGGGGATTGATGCGGGGAAACCTTCCTACGAGCAGTACTTC. It specifies CASSYSMMGIDAGKPSYEQYF.

This clonotype occurred many times. The chain recombines TRBV27 with TRBJ2-5; D is unclear. CDR1 and CDR2 from the germline V gene are MNHEY and SMNVEV (reference sequence). V was shortened by 2 bases and J by 7 bases, with 14 bases between the two germline ends. The CDR3 totals 14 residues. The CDR3 DNA reads TGTGCCAGCAGTTTAAACGGGCCGCTTGGGACCCAGTACTTC. It translates to CASSLNGPLGTQYF.

This clonotype has more than one count but fewer than ten. J is TRBJ2-5 and V is TRBV18; TRBD1 matches at 9 bases. This CDR3 has 15 amino acids. The V gene's germline CDR1 is KGHSH and CDR2 LQKENI. V shed 5 bases, J shed 3 bases, and the junction held 7 bases outside the gene matches. Here the CDR3 reads CASSTTGGGKETQYF. CDR3 nucleotides: TGTGCCAGCTCAACAACAGGGGGCGGAAAAGAGACCCAGTACTTC.

This clonotype was recorded many times. The V call is TRBV20-1, the J call TRBJ2-7, with TRBD2 identical over 8 bases. There are 14 residues in the CDR3. Germline V CDR1 and CDR2: DFQATT, SNEGSKA (reference sequence). The ends lost 5 bases at V and 0 bases at J; junction bases unmatched: 6. CDR3 residues: CSAGGLEVSYEQYF. The CDR3 DNA reads as TGCAGTGCTGGGGGACTAGAAGTCTCCTACGAGCAGTACTTC.

The chain uses TRBV20-1 and TRBJ2-7; 12 nucleotides agree with TRBD1. J was trimmed by 5 bases and V by 3 bases; bases with no gene match: 8. CDR1 and CDR2 from the germline V gene are DFQATT and SNEGSKA (reference sequence). This CDR3 has 15 residues. The DNA of the CDR3 is TGCAGTGCTAGGGGGACAGGGGGCCTTTTGAACGAGCAGTACTTC. This gives the protein CSARGTGGLLNEQYF.

This clonotype was counted ten times or more. CDR3 bases: TGTGCCAGCAGCTATCTAGCGACAAGCAACAATGAGCAGTTCTTC. It specifies CASSYLATSNNEQFF. This chain connects TRBV6-2 or TRBV6-3 to TRBJ2-1; tentatively, D is TRBD2 (6 bases). Trimming left V 6 bases short and J 5 bases short, with 17 bases between. The CDR3 has 15 amino acids. Germline loops: CDR1 MNHEY, CDR2 SVGEGT.

The V and J genes are TRBV2 and TRBJ2-1; weak D call: TRBD1 (6 bases). Germline V lookup: CDR1 SNHLY, CDR2 FYNNEI. This CDR3 is built from 13 residues. Trimming removed 6 bases at V and 6 bases at J, with 12 bases between. The CDR3 DNA reads TGTGCCAGCAGCGCCGGACAGTTCAATGAGCAGTTCTTC. Its protein is CASSAGQFNEQFF.

This clonotype was detected ten times or more. This chain links TRBV28 with TRBJ1-2; D ambiguous. Germline V gives CDR1 MDHEN, CDR2 SYDVKM. V was clipped by 5 bases and J by 5 bases, with 9 bases between them. This CDR3 comprises 12 residues. In DNA form, the CDR3 reads TGTGCCAGCAGTAGTAGTTCGTATGGCTACACCTTC. It specifies CASSSSSYGYTF.

This clonotype has a count of ten or more. The chain recombines TRBV20-1 with TRBJ1-6; D possibly corresponds to TRBD1 (5 bases). In germline, CDR1 is DFQATT, CDR2 SNEGSKA (reference sequence). The CDR3 has 15 residues. Between the trimmed V and J ends, which lost 1 base and 4 bases, there was a span of 11 bases. The CDR3, as DNA: TGCAGTGCTAGAGTAGGGGAAAATTATAATTCACCCCTCCACTTT. It codes for CSARVGENYNSPLHF.

This clonotype appeared many times. The chain links TRBV5-1 to TRBJ1-1; tentative D call: TRBD1 (5 bases). Germline V CDR1 and CDR2: SGHRS, YFSETQ. Trimming cost V 4 bases and J 8 bases, with 15 bases left between them. The CDR3 extends over 13 amino acids. The CDR3 protein is CASSGGTEEEAFF. The DNA of the CDR3 is TGCGCCAGCAGCGGAGGGACGGAGGAAGAAGCTTTCTTT.

In this sample, this clonotype turned up many times. The V gene is TRBV27, the J gene TRBJ2-1; 8 nucleotides align to TRBD2. The V segment lost 2 bases and the J segment 5 bases; nucleotides outside the gene matches: 8. CDR1 and CDR2 from the germline V gene are MNHEY and SMNVEV (reference sequence). CDR3 length: 16 residues. The CDR3 DNA reads TGTGCCAGCAGTTTAGGTGGCGGGAGGTCCCACAATGAGCAGTTCTTC. This translates into CASSLGGGRSHNEQFF.

This clonotype was detected many times. The chain employs TRBV10-3 and TRBJ2-7; the match to TRBD2 covers 7 bases. The germline V gene encodes CDR1 ENHRY and CDR2 SYGVKD. CDR3 size: 16 residues. After removal of 10 bases from V and 2 bases from J, the junction contained 17 bases not matched to a gene. CDR3 residues: CATDWTASGPAYEQYF. CDR3 DNA: TGTGCCACCGATTGGACGGCTAGCGGCCCTGCCTACGAGCAGTACTTC.

This clonotype appeared many times. V usage is TRBV12-3 or TRBV12-4 and J usage is TRBJ2-1, with 12 bases aligning to TRBD2. This CDR3 is built from 14 residues. V gave up 2 bases and J gave up 12 bases; unmatched junction bases: 5. The CDR3 sequence: CASSLRLAGEGQFF. In nucleotides, the CDR3 is TGTGCCAGCAGTTTACGACTAGCGGGAGAAGGGCAGTTCTTC.

The chain joins TRBV5-4 to TRBJ2-1, with D perhaps matching TRBD1 (6 bases). Germline assignment: CDR1 SGHNT and CDR2 YYREEE (reference sequence). CDR3 length: 13 amino acids. Trimming took off 3 bases at V and 5 bases at J, with 9 bases between the two ends. CDR3 residues: CASSSAGDNEQFF. CDR3 coding DNA: TGTGCCAGCAGCTCGGCAGGGGACAATGAGCAGTTCTTC.

The rearrangement joins TRBV29-1 to TRBJ1-1; unclear D gene. Between the trimmed V and J ends, which lost 3 bases and 10 bases, there was a span of 3 bases. The CDR3 spans 8 residues. CDR1 and CDR2 from the germline V gene are SQVTM and ANQGSEA. Here the CDR3 DNA reads TGCAGCGTTGATGGAGCTTTCTTT. It translates to CSVDGAFF.

This clonotype was picked up a small number of times. The chain employs TRBV7-9 and TRBJ1-3, with unresolved D. CDR3 length: 15 residues. Trimming cost V 4 bases and J 0 bases, with 10 bases left between them. CDR1 and CDR2 (germline): SEHNR, FQNEAQ (reference sequence). CDR3 in amino acids: CASSWPIDSGNTIYF. CDR3 coding DNA: TGTGCCAGCAGCTGGCCGATTGACTCTGGAAACACCATATATTTT.

This chain uses TRBV20-1 with TRBJ2-7; 13 bases match TRBD2. The CDR3 is made up of 15 amino acids. V trimming: 4 bases; J trimming: 6 bases; junction bases outside the gene matches: 9. Germline CDR1 and CDR2: DFQATT and SNEGSKA (reference sequence). Written as DNA, the CDR3 is TGCAGTGCTATGGCAACTAGCGGGAGGGCCGCCGAGCAGTACTTC. This gives the protein CSAMATSGRAAEQYF.

This clonotype was detected many times. This chain connects TRBV7-8 to TRBJ1-4, with TRBD1 matching over 7 bases. CDR1 and CDR2 (germline): SGHVS, FQNEAQ. CDR3 length: 19 amino acids. The junction had 19 bases not matched to a gene; V was cut back by 3 bases and J by 6 bases. The CDR3 spells CASSFPGTVRAAGDEKLFF. CDR3 DNA sequence: TGTGCCAGCAGCTTCCCCGGGACAGTAAGGGCTGCCGGGGATGAAAAACTGTTTTTT.

The V gene is TRBV19, the J gene TRBJ2-2; 9 nucleotides match TRBD2. J was trimmed by 6 bases and V by 0 bases; bases with no gene match: 5. Germline CDR1 reads LNHDA; CDR2 reads SQIVND (reference sequence). The CDR3 is 16 residues long. In nucleotides, the CDR3 is TGTGCCAGTAGTATAGATCGCCTAGCGGGGCCCGGGGAGCTGTTTTTT. As protein: CASSIDRLAGPGELFF.

On this clonotype itself: An end of the junction differs from the germline gene, which may be a read error. V usage is TRBV6-2 or TRBV6-3 and J usage is TRBJ1-1; TRBD1 might be the D (5 bases). The CDR3 sequence is 17 residues long. The germline V gene has CDR1 MNHEY and CDR2 SVGEGT. The CDR3 sequence is CASSVGVRRTRGTEAFF. CDR3 nucleotides: TGTGCCAGCAGTGTGGGAGTGCGTAGGACGAGGGGCACTGAAGCTTTTTTT.